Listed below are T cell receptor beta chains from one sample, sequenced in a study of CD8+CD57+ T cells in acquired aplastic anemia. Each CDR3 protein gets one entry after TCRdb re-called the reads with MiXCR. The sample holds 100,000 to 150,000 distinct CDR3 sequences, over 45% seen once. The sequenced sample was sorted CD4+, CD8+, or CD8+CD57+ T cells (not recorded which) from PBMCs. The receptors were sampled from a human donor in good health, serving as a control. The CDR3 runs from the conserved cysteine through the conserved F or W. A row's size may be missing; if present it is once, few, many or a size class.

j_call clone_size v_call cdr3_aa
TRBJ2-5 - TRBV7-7 CASSAGTGVETQYF
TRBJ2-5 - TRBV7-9 CASSSLQGYQETQYF
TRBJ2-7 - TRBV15 CATSRDGQRMTYEQYF
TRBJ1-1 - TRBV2 CASSTTGVSAEAFF
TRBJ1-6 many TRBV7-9 CASSSGPWGSPLHF
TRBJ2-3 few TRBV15 CATSSLTGVTDTQYF
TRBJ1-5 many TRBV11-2 CASSLEEIQLNQPQHF
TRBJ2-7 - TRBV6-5 CASSYSISGGSVYEQYF
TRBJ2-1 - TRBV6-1 CASSGGFGEQFF
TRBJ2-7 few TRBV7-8 CASSFRDSYEQYF
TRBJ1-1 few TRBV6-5 CASSYRRGYTEAFF
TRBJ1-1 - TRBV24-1 CATRGTPGAEAFF
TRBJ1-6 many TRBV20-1 CSARDQQTDSYNSPLHF
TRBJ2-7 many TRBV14 CASSQESYYYEQYF
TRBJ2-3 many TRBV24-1 CATSDRTGGTDTQYF
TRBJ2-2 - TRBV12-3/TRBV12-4 CASSSGLAGGAGELFF
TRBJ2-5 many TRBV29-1 CSVLRGGSGETQYF
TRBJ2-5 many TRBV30 CAWSMGSQETQYF
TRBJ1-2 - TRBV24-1 CATSDGSPGHDGYTF
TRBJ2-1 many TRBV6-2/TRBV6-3 CASSYSYSGGYNEQFF
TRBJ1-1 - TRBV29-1 CSVDRTGGDTEAFF
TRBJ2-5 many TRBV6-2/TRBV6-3 CASSYGVGDVGETQYF
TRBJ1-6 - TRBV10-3 CAISEPRPGASSYNSPLHF
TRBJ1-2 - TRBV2 CASSETNRNYGYTF
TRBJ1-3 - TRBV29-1 CSVRLSGNTIYF
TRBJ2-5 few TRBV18 CASSPPGLAGRETQYF
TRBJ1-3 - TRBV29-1 CSVDTSSNTIYF
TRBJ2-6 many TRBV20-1 CSASVGPSGANVLTF
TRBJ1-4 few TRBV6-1 CASSAGGYSNEKLFF
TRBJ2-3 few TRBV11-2 CASSLRTGRSDTQYF
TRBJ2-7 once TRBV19 CASRLSTGGHYEQYF
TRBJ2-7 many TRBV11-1 CASSFPGKNAQYF
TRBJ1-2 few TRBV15 CVTSRAGRRYGYTF
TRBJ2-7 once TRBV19 CASSIGRQGNEQYF
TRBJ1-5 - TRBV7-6 CASSSDTGTMPQHF
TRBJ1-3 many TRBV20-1 CSARVLDRDSSGNTIYF
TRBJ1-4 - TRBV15 CATSSRHAEKLFF
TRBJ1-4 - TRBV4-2 CASSPGQSATNEKLFF
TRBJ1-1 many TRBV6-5 CASSSSTGGNTEAFF
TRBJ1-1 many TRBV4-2 CASSQDSGGTEAFF
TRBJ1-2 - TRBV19 CASSDRRGNNYGYTF
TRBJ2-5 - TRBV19 CASGQGARETQYF
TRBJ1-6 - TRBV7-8 CASSLNSGGNSPLHF
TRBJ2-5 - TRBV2 CASSEDSGLAETQYF
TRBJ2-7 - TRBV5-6 CASSLDVGEQYF
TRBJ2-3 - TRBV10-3 CTISEGTGGPTDTQYF
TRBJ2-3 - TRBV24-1 CATSPGTSGGVADTQYF
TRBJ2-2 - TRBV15 CATSGLTGGVGELFF
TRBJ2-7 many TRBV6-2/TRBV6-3 CASGDYTYEQYF
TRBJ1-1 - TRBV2 CASSAPVGGAGVNTEAFF
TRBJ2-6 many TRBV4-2 CASSPTGHSGANVLTF